These T cell receptor beta chains were read from a single sample in a study of identical twins. From the 5' RACE reads, TCRdb called clonotypes with MiXCR, one entry per CDR3 protein. The repertoire consists of around 490,000 distinct CDR3 sequences, with more than 20% occurring once and the leading ten covering 0.4% to 0.6%. This sample was shared with a second study, whose subject was yellow fever vaccine responses in identical twins.

Specimen: CD4+ T cells sorted from blood. These receptors were obtained from a woman aged 18-35 years in good health. CDR3s include the opening cysteine and the closing phenylalanine or tryptophan. Fields, in order: D gene, J gene, V gene, clone size, CDR3 protein, CDR3 DNA. D genes are given only for firm matches. Clone size, where shown, is once, few, many, or a class for clones that have expanded.

-	TRBJ2-3	TRBV12-3/TRBV12-4	-	CASSFAREAGTDTQYF	TGTGCCAGCAGTTTTGCGAGGGAGGCGGGCACAGATACGCAGTATTTT
TRBD1	TRBJ1-4	TRBV7-3	few	CASSPGTGVNEKLFF	TGTGCCAGCAGCCCTGGGACAGGGGTGAATGAAAAACTGTTTTTT
TRBD2	TRBJ2-1	TRBV5-1	few	CASSLPGLAVSSYNEQFF	TGCGCCAGCAGCTTACCGGGACTAGCGGTTAGCTCCTACAATGAGCAGTTCTTC
TRBD2	TRBJ2-3	TRBV2	-	CASGSGRNSQSSTDTQYF	TGTGCCAGCGGGAGCGGGAGAAACTCACAAAGTAGCACAGATACGCAGTATTTT
TRBD1	TRBJ1-4	TRBV27	-	CASSSAGGTNEKLFF	TGTGCCAGCAGTTCGGCAGGGGGCACTAATGAAAAACTGTTTTTT
-	TRBJ2-1	TRBV7-2	few	CASSLSSHRGKQTQHSEGQQFF	TGTGCCAGCAGCTTATCTAGCCATAGGGGGAAACAGACTCAGCATTCGGAGGGGCAGCAGTTCTTC
-	TRBJ2-4	TRBV2	few	CASGSQGDAKNIQYF	TGTGCCAGCGGCAGTCAGGGAGATGCCAAAAACATTCAGTACTTC
-	TRBJ2-1	TRBV20-1	-	CSARLGRGRYNEQFF	TGCAGTGCCCGTTTGGGCAGGGGTCGCTACAATGAGCAGTTCTTC
-	TRBJ2-2	TRBV16	few	CASSQSRGPGELFF	TGTGCCAGCAGCCAATCACGGGGGCCCGGGGAGCTGTTTTTT
TRBD1	TRBJ2-7	TRBV3-1	-	CASSRAGTGGAYEQYF	TGTGCCAGCAGCCGCGCCGGGACAGGGGGCGCCTACGAGCAGTACTTC
TRBD1	TRBJ2-1	TRBV12-5	-	CASGQTGIMEVF	TGTGCTAGTGGTCAGACAGGGATTATGGAGGTCTTC
-	TRBJ1-5	TRBV15	-	CATSRDRGRVPQHF	TGTGCCACCAGCAGAGATCGGGGTCGGGTGCCCCAGCATTTT
TRBD2	TRBJ2-3	TRBV27	few	CASRDLGLAGYDTQYF	TGTGCCAGCAGGGATCTGGGACTAGCGGGATATGATACGCAGTATTTT
-	TRBJ2-6	TRBV3-1	-	CASEGANVLTF	TGTGCCAGCGAAGGGGCCAACGTCCTGACTTTC
-	TRBJ2-5	TRBV5-6	-	CASSVGSVQETQYF	TGTGCCAGCAGCGTTGGATCCGTCCAAGAGACCCAGTACTTC
TRBD2	TRBJ2-5	TRBV6-1	-	CASRAGTSGKETQYF	TGTGCCAGCAGGGCTGGGACTAGCGGTAAAGAGACCCAGTACTTC
TRBD2	TRBJ2-5	TRBV28	few	CASRASGRETQYF	TGTGCCAGCAGGGCTAGCGGGAGAGAGACCCAGTACTTC
TRBD1	TRBJ1-3	TRBV4-1	few	CASSPGQAASGNTIYF	TGCGCCAGCAGCCCCGGACAGGCAGCCTCTGGAAACACCATATATTTT
-	TRBJ2-6	TRBV29-1	-	CSVRGYSGANVLTF	TGCAGCGTTCGAGGGTACTCTGGGGCCAACGTCCTGACTTTC
TRBD2	TRBJ2-1	TRBV20-1	few	CSASPTSGGVGRNEQFF	TGCAGTGCTTCCCCGACTAGCGGGGGGGTGGGTCGCAATGAGCAGTTCTTC
TRBD2	TRBJ2-7	TRBV3-1	-	CASSQDRGGSSYEQYF	TGTGCCAGCAGCCAAGATCGGGGCGGGAGCTCCTACGAGCAGTACTTC
TRBD2	TRBJ2-2	TRBV7-3	few	CASSKTSGVGTGELFF	TGTGCCAGCAGCAAAACTAGCGGGGTCGGAACCGGGGAGCTGTTTTTT
TRBD1	TRBJ1-2	TRBV12-3/TRBV12-4	-	CASRPGGWVYGYTF	TGTGCCAGCAGGCCAGGGGGGTGGGTCTATGGCTACACCTTC
TRBD1	TRBJ1-1	TRBV5-1	few	CASSLDRGRFTEAFF	TGCGCCAGCAGCTTGGACAGGGGGCGATTCACTGAAGCTTTCTTT
TRBD1	TRBJ2-1	TRBV2	few	CASSEWRAIGQGSSYNEQFF	TGTGCCAGCAGTGAATGGAGGGCAATTGGACAGGGGTCATCCTACAATGAGCAGTTCTTC